The present TCR beta chain was sequenced within a study of beta chain features in type 1 diabetes. Expressed TCRB transcripts were sequenced, since all the RNA that had been isolated was reverse transcribed. Sequenced by immunoSEQ multiplex PCR; TCRdb stores in-frame clones only, minus some. Of 150,000 to 200,000 clones in the sample, about 9.8% were seen once. Per the germline V gene, CDR1 is PRHDT and CDR2 is FYEKMQ (reference sequence). The CDR3 loop spans 16 amino acids. The V and J ends lost 4 bases and 4 bases respectively, with 17 bases between them. The chain recombines TRBV13 with TRBJ1-5, with D maybe TRBD1 (6 bases). The clonotype originates from a woman aged 18-29 years in good health. Material: central memory CD4+ T cells from blood. In DNA, the CDR3 is TGTGCCAGCAGCTCCTCATTTACGGGACAAAATCAGCCCCAGCATTTT. It encodes CASSSSFTGQNQPQHF. Filled out from reference TRBV13 and TRBJ1-5, the complete variable domain reads AAGVIQSPRHLIKEKRETATLKCYPIPRHDTVYWYQQGPGQDPQFLISFYEKMQSDKGSIPDRFSAQQFSDYHSELNMSSLELGDSALYFCASSSSFTGQNQPQHFGDGTRLSIL.